This entry lists 14 T cell receptor beta chains sequenced from one sample in a study of blood T cell repertoires in COVID-19. Sequenced by immunoSEQ multiplex PCR; TCRdb stores in-frame clones only, minus some. The sample carries around 120,000 clones, 60% to 85% recorded once. The specimen was peripheral blood. Source of these receptors: an older man with acute or convalescent COVID-19.

The J gene is TRBJ2-3, the V gene TRBV5-1; no firm D call. The CDR3 loop spans 14 amino acids. Germline assignment: CDR1 SGHRS and CDR2 YFSETQ. Trimming took off 0 bases at V and 8 bases at J, with 13 bases between the two ends. For the CDR3, the DNA is TGCGCCAGCAGCTTGGCCGAGCTTACTGGTACGCAGTATTTT. It yields the protein CASSLAELTGTQYF.

In its sample, this clone was seen a few times. The chain is built from TRBV2 and TRBJ2-7; 12 nucleotides line up with TRBD2. CDR1 and CDR2 from the germline V gene are SNHLY and FYNNEI. This CDR3 is built from 14 residues. Unmatched junction bases numbered 5, after V lost 8 bases and J lost 3 bases. In DNA form, the CDR3 reads TGTGCCAGCGCACTAGCGGGGGGCCTCTACGAGCAGTACTTC. This gives the protein CASALAGGLYEQYF.

The chain is built from TRBV10-3 and TRBJ2-2; tentative D call: TRBD2 (6 bases). Germline CDR1 and CDR2: ENHRY and SYGVKD. There are 16 residues in the CDR3. With 3 bases removed from V and 4 bases from J, the gap between germline ends came to 15 bases. CDR3 in DNA: TGTGCCATCAGTGATCTGCGGGGACTTCGCACCGGGGAGCTGTTTTTT. Its translation: CAISDLRGLRTGELFF.

The chain couples TRBV12-3 or TRBV12-4 to TRBJ1-2; the D gene is possibly TRBD1 (6 bases). The CDR3 runs to 13 residues. V was pared by 1 base and J by 6 bases, with 9 bases between. CDR3 DNA: TGTGCCAGCAGTTTAGAGGGGGTGCATGGCTACACCTTC. This codes for CASSLEGVHGYTF.

Here the CDR3 DNA reads TGTGCCAGCAGCTTAGCCCCGAGTCAGCCCCAGCATTTT. Protein: CASSLAPSQPQHF. The V gene is TRBV11-3, the J gene TRBJ1-5; D gene unclear. This CDR3 has 13 residues. The V and J ends lost 1 base and 6 bases respectively, with 7 bases between them. Germline CDR1 reads SGHNT; CDR2 reads YENEEA. Drawing the rest from reference TRBV11-3 and TRBJ1-5, the complete variable domain is EAGVVQSPRYKIIEKKQPVAFWCNPISGHNTLYWYLQNLGQGPELLIRYENEEAVDDSQLPKDRFSAERLKGVDSTLKIQPAELGDSAVYLCASSLAPSQPQHFGDGTRLSIL.

This clone occurred once. The genes are TRBV4-3 and TRBJ2-7; D call uncertain. CDR1 LGHNA and CDR2 YSLEER come from the germline V gene. The V end was cut by 1 base, the J end by 3 bases, with 7 bases between. This CDR3 comprises 13 residues. The CDR3 region has the DNA TGCGCCAGCAGCCAAGTCCTTAACTACGAGCAGTACTTC. It is translated as CASSQVLNYEQYF.

The chain recombines TRBV7-2 with TRBJ2-3; 8 bases agree with TRBD2. CDR1 is SGHTA and CDR2 is FQGNSA in the germline V gene. This CDR3 contains 16 residues. J lost 2 bases, V lost 3 bases, and 7 bases had no gene match. The CDR3 region is CASSFWGRGATDTQYF. The CDR3 DNA reads as TGTGCCAGCAGCTTCTGGGGGCGGGGGGCCACAGATACGCAGTATTTT.

The gene calls are TRBV30 and TRBJ1-3, with D hard to call. Germline loops: CDR1 GTSNPN, CDR2 SVGIG (reference sequence). The CDR3 totals 13 residues. Trimming removed 0 bases at V and 4 bases at J, with 7 bases between. CDR3 in DNA: TGTGCCTGGAGTGTAATCCGGGGAAACACCATATATTTT. Its protein product is CAWSVIRGNTIYF.

This chain joins TRBV6-5 and TRBJ1-4; D is ambiguous. The CDR3 is 14 amino acids. Germline V gives CDR1 MNHEY, CDR2 SVGAGI. V gave up 2 bases and J gave up 6 bases, with 10 bases separating them. The CDR3 DNA follows: TGTGCCAGCAGTTACACCGGTGGAGATGAAAAACTGTTTTTT. It encodes CASSYTGGDEKLFF.

This sequence joins TRBV5-1 and TRBJ2-5; 9 bases map to TRBD2. Trimming at V came to 6 bases and at J to 2 bases, leaving 5 bases not matched to a gene. The CDR3 consists of 14 residues. Germline V gives CDR1 SGHRS, CDR2 YFSETQ. CDR3 nucleotides: TGCGCCAGCACCCGCGGGGGGGCTCAAGAGACCCAGTACTTC. The encoded protein is CASTRGGAQETQYF.

This clone was detected a few times. The chain combines TRBV10-3 with TRBJ1-1, with TRBD1 identical over 7 bases. V dropped 3 bases and J dropped 0; count of bases not matched to a gene: 4. There are 15 residues in the CDR3. From germline, CDR1 is ENHRY and CDR2 SYGVKD. The CDR3 coding sequence is TGTGCCATCAGTGATCATCAGGGGGTGAACACTGAAGCTTTCTTT. As protein: CAISDHQGVNTEAFF.

The chain joins TRBV7-3 to TRBJ2-1; 12 bases agree with TRBD2. Trimming took 5 bases from V and 7 from J; bases not matched to a gene: 6. The CDR3 covers 15 residues. Looked up from germline, CDR1 is SGHTA and CDR2 is FQGTGA. This chain's CDR3 is CASSISSGGANEQFF. CDR3 DNA: TGTGCCAGCAGCATATCTAGCGGGGGGGCGAATGAGCAGTTCTTC.

The chain carries TRBV5-6 and TRBJ1-4; no clear D. The CDR3 is 13 residues long. Germline loops: CDR1 SGHDT, CDR2 YYEEEE. Trimming removed 1 base from V and 8 bases from J, with 9 bases in between. The CDR3 region has the DNA TGTGCCAGCAGCTTGAGCGCGGGGGAAAAACTGTTTTTT. This gives the protein CASSLSAGEKLFF.

The genes are TRBV5-1 and TRBJ1-2; 10 bases map to TRBD1. With V trimmed by 5 bases and J by 4 bases, 14 bases remained unmatched. Germline values: CDR1 SGHRS, CDR2 YFSETQ. CDR3 length: 17 amino acids. The CDR3 nucleotides read TGCGCCAGCAGTAAAAATTCACCCGGGACAGGGGCCTATGGCTACACCTTC. Translating gives CASSKNSPGTGAYGYTF.